The rows below give T cell receptor beta chains drawn from one sample of a study of cytomegalovirus exposure and HLA in healthy donors. The assay was immunoSEQ multiplex PCR, and TCRdb's table has in-frame clones only and misses some. Among about 94,000 clones listed, 74% were seen once. Source material: PBMCs. These TCRs come from a man aged 25 to 40 in good health and CMV-seropositive. CDR3s leave out the opening cysteine and the closing phenylalanine or tryptophan. Each record gives: clone size, J gene, V gene, CDR3 protein. Size is stated for part of the rows, as once, few or many counts, or as a class when the clone is expanded.

>NA|TRBJ1-6|TRBV5-4
ASSLDREESSPLH
>NA|TRBJ1-1|TRBV5-4
ASSLGGGGGNTEAF
>few|TRBJ1-6|TRBV5-1
ASSLAGDSPLH
>NA|TRBJ2-3|TRBV30
AWRREIGTDTQY
>NA|TRBJ1-5|TRBV19
ASNRLDSNQPQH
>NA|TRBJ1-5|TRBV6-1
ASSEPGFNQPQH
>NA|TRBJ2-2|TRBV27
ASSLAGDNTGELF
>NA|TRBJ2-2|TRBV19
ASRYRNTGELF
>few|TRBJ1-2|TRBV15
ATSREKTGNYGYT
>NA|TRBJ2-2|TRBV4-1
ASSQGSGPGARELF
>NA|TRBJ1-2|TRBV6-5
ASSFRQDIYGYT
>NA|TRBJ2-6|TRBV5-1
ASSETGAGANVLT
>NA|TRBJ2-1|TRBV5-1
ASSGSGGYNEQF
>once|TRBJ1-1|TRBV19
ASISFVLNTEAF
>few|TRBJ1-5|TRBV9
ASSVSGHLNQPQH
>NA|TRBJ2-7|TRBV14
ASSTSPYEQY
>once|TRBJ2-6|TRBV27
ASSLWGGSGANVLT
>NA|TRBJ2-7|TRBV5-1
ASSLDVGDRASEQY
>NA|TRBJ2-1|TRBV7-9
ASSLRPDNEQF
>many|TRBJ2-1|TRBV2
ASSELGAWDNEQF
>NA|TRBJ1-2|TRBV7-3
ASSPTGGTYGYT
>NA|TRBJ2-7|TRBV5-4
ASSLTGTGSSYEQY
>NA|TRBJ1-5|TRBV5-6
ASSSEGVQPQH
>NA|TRBJ2-7|TRBV28
ASSYRDRGGEQY
>NA|TRBJ1-1|TRBV29-1
SVGHTMNTEAF
>NA|TRBJ2-3|TRBV2
ASSMDRADTQY
>NA|TRBJ2-6|TRBV9
ASSYPADSGANVLT
>NA|TRBJ2-1|TRBV9
ASSEDRGHEQF
>NA|TRBJ2-7|TRBV4-2
ASSQDQAGDYGEQY
>NA|TRBJ2-4|TRBV4-3
ASSQDHSGTGALIAKNIQY
>NA|TRBJ1-5|TRBV7-8
ASSLGQGDVQPQH
>NA|TRBJ1-4|TRBV5-1
ASSLEGEGPEKLF
>NA|TRBJ2-2|TRBV7-6
ASSTQGAGELF
>NA|TRBJ2-1|TRBV4-3
ASSQKRGDNEQF
>NA|TRBJ2-1|TRBV7-3
ASSLGGGRNNEQF
>NA|TRBJ2-3|TRBV6-5
ASRETSGSTDTQY
>few|TRBJ1-6|TRBV5-6
ASSWGTGGFVSPLH
>NA|TRBJ2-1|TRBV27
ASRGARSSYNEQF
>NA|TRBJ2-7|TRBV29-1
SVLDGAYEQY
>NA|TRBJ2-1|TRBV2
ASIRTAGEQF
>NA|TRBJ1-2|TRBV9
ASSVQVGYGYP
>NA|TRBJ2-1|TRBV7-9
ASSRGGRGAEQF
>NA|TRBJ2-3|TRBV7-2
ASSLRATGRTDTQY
>few|TRBJ1-4|TRBV5-1
ASGPGVTNEKLF
>NA|TRBJ2-2|TRBV21-1
ASSKETGANTGELF
>once|TRBJ1-2|TRBV10-3
AISLGPNYGYT
>NA|TRBJ2-1|TRBV19
ASSIEVQSYNEQF
>NA|TRBJ1-1|TRBV7-3
ASSPGHLNTEAF
>NA|TRBJ2-7|TRBV13
ASSLDQGGEQY
>once|TRBJ2-6|TRBV5-1
ASSSPGQRSGANVLT
>NA|TRBJ1-5|TRBV10-3
AISESTGGFIQPQH